The 6 T cell receptor beta chains below all came from one sample that was sequenced in a study of T cells in Graves' hyperthyroidism and ophthalmopathy. It was RNA transcripts that yielded the amplified TCR beta CDR3 regions. HTBI primers drove first-round RT-PCR of the TCR CDR3. TCRdb processed the multiplex PCR reads anew with MiXCR; each CDR3 protein has one entry. The sample shows 200,000 to 250,000 distinct CDR3 sequences, about 15% of them seen only once. Material: blood. The receptors come from a woman in her late teens or twenties with Graves' ophthalmopathy.

The chain's CDR3 is CSASLRGRGQFF. Here the CDR3 DNA reads TGCAGTGCCTCCCTCAGGGGGCGCGGACAGTTCTTC. This chain links TRBV20-1 with TRBJ2-1; 8 nucleotides line up with TRBD1. The CDR3 is 12 amino acids. Germline V CDR1 and CDR2: DFQATT, SNEGSKA (reference sequence). V shed 6 bases and J 13 bases; nucleotides not matched to a gene: 11.

This clonotype was detected ten times or more. The chain employs TRBV20-1 and TRBJ1-2; TRBD1 agrees at 10 bases. The V segment lost 4 bases and the J segment 8 bases; nucleotides outside the gene matches: 4. The CDR3 runs 12 residues. Germline V gene data show CDR1 as DFQATT and CDR2 as SNEGSKA (reference sequence). CDR3 DNA: TGCAGTGCTAAGGGGACAGGGGACGGCTACACCTTC. Protein: CSAKGTGDGYTF.

Note on this clonotype: Given a much more abundant clone one base away, this may be a read error. This chain uses TRBV5-1 with TRBJ1-2, with D perhaps TRBD1 (6 bases). The germline V and J ends were trimmed by 0 bases and 7 bases, with 16 bases remaining between them. Germline V gives CDR1 SGHRS, CDR2 YFSETQ. CDR3 length equals 15 residues. CDR3 coding DNA: TGCGCCAGCAGCTTGGGACCCGTTGCAGGGGTTGGCTACACCTTC. Protein: CASSLGPVAGVGYTF.

This clonotype was seen many times. The chain couples TRBV10-2 to TRBJ2-1; D is perhaps TRBD2 (6 bases). The CDR3 is 16 residues long. Germline-derived CDR1 and CDR2 are WSHSY and SAAADI. Trimming left V 6 bases short and J 6 bases short, with 21 bases between. The CDR3 sequence is CASREGLDVVLNEQFF. As DNA, the CDR3 is TGCGCCAGCAGGGAGGGCCTGGACGTAGTGCTCAATGAGCAGTTCTTC.

This clonotype turned up a few times. The chain joins TRBV4-3 to TRBJ2-4; D unclear. V shed 4 bases and J shed 0 bases, with 7 bases lying between them. Germline CDR1 is LGHNA and CDR2 is YSLEER. The CDR3 is made up of 14 amino acids. Here the CDR3 DNA reads TGCGCCAGCAGCCCTCAGTTAGCCAAAAACATTCAGTACTTC. It is translated as CASSPQLAKNIQYF.

In this sample, this clonotype turned up many times. V gene TRBV5-1 combines with J gene TRBJ2-1; the D gene is possibly TRBD1 (6 bases). The CDR3 length is 16 residues. Looked up from germline, CDR1 is SGHRS and CDR2 is YFSETQ. V lost 2 bases and J 0 bases, leaving 12 bases between the germline ends. CDR3 residues: CASSFGTTSSYNEQFF. Here the CDR3 DNA reads TGCGCCAGCAGCTTTGGGACAACGAGCTCCTACAATGAGCAGTTCTTC.